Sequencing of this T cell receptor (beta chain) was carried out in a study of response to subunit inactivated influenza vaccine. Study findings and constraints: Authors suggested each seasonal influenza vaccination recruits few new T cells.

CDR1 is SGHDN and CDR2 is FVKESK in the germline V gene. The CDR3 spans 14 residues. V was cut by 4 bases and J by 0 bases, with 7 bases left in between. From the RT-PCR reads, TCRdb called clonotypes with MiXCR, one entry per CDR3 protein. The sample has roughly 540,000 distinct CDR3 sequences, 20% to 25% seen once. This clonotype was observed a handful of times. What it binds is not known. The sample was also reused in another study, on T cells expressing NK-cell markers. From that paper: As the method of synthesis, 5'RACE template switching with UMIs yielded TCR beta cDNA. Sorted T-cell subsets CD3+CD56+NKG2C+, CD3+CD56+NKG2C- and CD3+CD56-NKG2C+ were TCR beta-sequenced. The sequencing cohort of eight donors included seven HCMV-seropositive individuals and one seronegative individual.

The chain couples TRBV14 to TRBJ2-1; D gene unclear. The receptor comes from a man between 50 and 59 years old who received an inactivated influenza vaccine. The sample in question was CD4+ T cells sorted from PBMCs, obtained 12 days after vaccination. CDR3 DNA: TGTGCCAGCAGCCGGCCTAGCTCCTACAATGAGCAGTTCTTC. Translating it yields CASSRPSSYNEQFF.